What follows describes a single T cell receptor beta chain. The target antigen is unknown. Making the TCR beta libraries involved quantitative 5'-RACE with molecular barcodes. TCRdb analysed the 5' RACE reads with MiXCR anew, one entry per CDR3 protein. This table has some 700,000 distinct CDR3 sequences, roughly 19% appearing once. The record originates from a study of CD8 T cells in ankylosing spondylitis. Germline V gene lookup returns CDR1 SGHDT and CDR2 YYEEEE. Trimming at V came to 0 bases and at J to 2 bases, leaving 11 bases not matched to a gene. This CDR3 comprises 18 residues. Study observations and caveats: Matched ankylosing spondylitis synovial fluid reportedly showed significant enrichment of disease-linked clones. One TCR beta motif, made up of 7 or 8 highly homologous variants, appeared characteristic of ankylosing spondylitis blood.

The origin of this receptor is a male donor with ankylosing spondylitis. The chain uses TRBV5-6 and TRBJ2-3; 8 nucleotides line up with TRBD2. The sequenced material came from blood, either unsorted or a sorted T cell fraction (not recorded which). CDR3 amino acids: CASSLGPPGAGVTDTQYF. The DNA of the CDR3 is TGTGCCAGCAGCTTGGGTCCCCCTGGAGCGGGAGTCACAGATACGCAGTATTTT.